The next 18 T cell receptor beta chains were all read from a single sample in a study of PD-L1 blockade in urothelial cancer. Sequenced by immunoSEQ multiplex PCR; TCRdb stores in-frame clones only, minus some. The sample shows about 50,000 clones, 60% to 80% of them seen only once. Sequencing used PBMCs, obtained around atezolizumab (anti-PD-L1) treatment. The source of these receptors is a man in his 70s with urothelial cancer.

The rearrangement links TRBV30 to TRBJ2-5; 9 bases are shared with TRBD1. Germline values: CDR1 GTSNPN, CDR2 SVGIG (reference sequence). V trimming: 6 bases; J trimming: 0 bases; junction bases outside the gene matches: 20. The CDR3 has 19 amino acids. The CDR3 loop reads CACKYRGRKFFDHQETQYF. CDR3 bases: TGTGCCTGCAAATACAGGGGGCGGAAATTTTTCGACCACCAAGAGACCCAGTACTTC.

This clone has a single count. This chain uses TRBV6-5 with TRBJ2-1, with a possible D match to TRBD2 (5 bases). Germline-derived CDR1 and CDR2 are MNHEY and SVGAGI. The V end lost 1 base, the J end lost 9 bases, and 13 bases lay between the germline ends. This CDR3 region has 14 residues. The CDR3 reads CASSYYSGRGEQFF. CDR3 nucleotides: TGTGCCAGCAGTTACTATTCGGGGAGAGGTGAGCAGTTCTTC.

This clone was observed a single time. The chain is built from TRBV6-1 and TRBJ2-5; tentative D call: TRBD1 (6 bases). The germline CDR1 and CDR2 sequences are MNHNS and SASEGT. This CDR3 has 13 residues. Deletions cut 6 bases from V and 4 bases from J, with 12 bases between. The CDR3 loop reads CASSPLGGETQYF. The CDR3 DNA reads TGTGCCAGCAGCCCTCTAGGGGGAGAGACCCAGTACTTC.

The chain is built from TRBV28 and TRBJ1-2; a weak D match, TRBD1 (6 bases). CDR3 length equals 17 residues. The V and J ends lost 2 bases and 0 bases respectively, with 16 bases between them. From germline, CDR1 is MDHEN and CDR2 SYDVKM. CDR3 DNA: TGTGCCAGCAGTTTAGCGGGGGCATCCCCTTCTAACTATGGCTACACCTTC. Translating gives CASSLAGASPSNYGYTF.

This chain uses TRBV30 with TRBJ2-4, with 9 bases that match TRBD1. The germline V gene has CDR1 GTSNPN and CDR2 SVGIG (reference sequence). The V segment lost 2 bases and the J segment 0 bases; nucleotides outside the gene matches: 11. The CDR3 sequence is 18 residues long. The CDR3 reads CAWSPRQGGYLAKNIQYF. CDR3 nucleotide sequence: TGTGCCTGGAGTCCCCGACAGGGGGGGTACCTAGCCAAAAACATTCAGTACTTC.

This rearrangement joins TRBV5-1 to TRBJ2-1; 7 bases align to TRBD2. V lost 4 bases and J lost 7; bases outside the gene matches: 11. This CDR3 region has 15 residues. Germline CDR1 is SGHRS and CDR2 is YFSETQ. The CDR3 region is CASSLAGGSRNEQFF. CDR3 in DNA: TGCGCCAGCAGCCTAGCAGGCGGGAGTAGGAATGAGCAGTTCTTC.

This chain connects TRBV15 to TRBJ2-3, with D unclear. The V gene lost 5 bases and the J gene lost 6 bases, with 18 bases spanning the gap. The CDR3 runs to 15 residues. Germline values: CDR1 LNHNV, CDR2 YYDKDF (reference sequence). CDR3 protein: CATSVRRPPQDTQYF. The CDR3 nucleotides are TGTGCCACCAGCGTACGAAGGCCCCCACAGGATACGCAGTATTTT.

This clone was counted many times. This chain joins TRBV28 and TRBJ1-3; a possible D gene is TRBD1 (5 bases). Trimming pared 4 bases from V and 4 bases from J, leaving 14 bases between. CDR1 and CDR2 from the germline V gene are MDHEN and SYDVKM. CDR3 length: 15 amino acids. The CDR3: CASSSTSNRGNTIYF. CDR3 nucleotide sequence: TGTGCCAGCAGTTCTACGTCGAACAGGGGAAACACCATATATTTT.

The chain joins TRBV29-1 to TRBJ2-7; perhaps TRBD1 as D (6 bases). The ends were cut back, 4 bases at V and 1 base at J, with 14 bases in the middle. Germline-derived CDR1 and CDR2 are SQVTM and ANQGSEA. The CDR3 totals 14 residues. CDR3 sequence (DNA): TGCAGCGTTGGGAACCACAGGGAATCCTACGAGCAGTACTTC. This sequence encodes CSVGNHRESYEQYF.

CDR3 residues: CASSFLAGGPGEQYF. CDR3 coding DNA: TGCGCCAGCAGCTTCCTAGCGGGAGGGCCGGGCGAGCAGTACTTC. The gene calls are TRBV5-1 and TRBJ2-7; 12 bases agree with TRBD2. The CDR3 contains 15 residues. With 2 bases clipped from V and 6 bases from J, the junction kept 6 bases outside the gene matches. Germline V gives CDR1 SGHRS, CDR2 YFSETQ. The entire variable domain, with the rest obtained from reference TRBV5-1 and TRBJ2-7, is as follows: KAGVTQTPRYLIKTRGQQVTLSCSPISGHRSVSWYQQTPGQGLQFLFEYFSETQRNKGNFPGRFSGRQFSNSRSEMNVSTLELGDSALYLCASSFLAGGPGEQYFGPGTRLTVT.

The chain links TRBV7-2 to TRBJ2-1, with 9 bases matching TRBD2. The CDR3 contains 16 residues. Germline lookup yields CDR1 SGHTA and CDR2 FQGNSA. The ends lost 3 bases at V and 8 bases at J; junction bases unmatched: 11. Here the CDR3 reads CASSLWRGGFEDEQFF. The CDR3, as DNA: TGTGCCAGCAGCTTGTGGCGGGGGGGATTCGAGGATGAGCAGTTCTTC.

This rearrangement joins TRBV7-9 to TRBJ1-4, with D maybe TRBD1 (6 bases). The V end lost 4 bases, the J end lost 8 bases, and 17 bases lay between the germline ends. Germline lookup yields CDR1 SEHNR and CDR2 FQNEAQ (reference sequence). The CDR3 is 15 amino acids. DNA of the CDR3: TGTGCCAGCAGCTCCACAGGGCGAGTAGAAGAAAAACTGTTTTTT. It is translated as CASSSTGRVEEKLFF.

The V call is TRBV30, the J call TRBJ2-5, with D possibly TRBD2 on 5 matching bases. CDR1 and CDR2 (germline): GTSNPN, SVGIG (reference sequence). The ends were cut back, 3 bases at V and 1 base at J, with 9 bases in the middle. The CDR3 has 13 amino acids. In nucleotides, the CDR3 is TGTGCCTGGAGGGCTAGCAGCCAAGAGACCCAGTACTTC. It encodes CAWRASSQETQYF. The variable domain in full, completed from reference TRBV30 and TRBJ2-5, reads SQTIHQWPATLVQPVGSPLSLECTVEGTSNPNLYWYRQAAGRGLQLLFYSVGIGQISSEVPQNLSASRPQDRQFILSSKKLLLSDSGFYLCAWRASSQETQYFGPGTRLLVL.

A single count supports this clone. This CDR3 reads CASSLGLAGSYNEQFF. In DNA, the CDR3 is TGTGCCAGCAGCTTGGGACTAGCGGGTTCCTACAATGAGCAGTTCTTC. J is TRBJ2-1 and V is TRBV5-4; 10 bases line up with TRBD2. V lost 0 bases and J lost 1; bases outside the gene matches: 1. There are 16 residues in the CDR3. Germline-derived CDR1 and CDR2 are SGHNT and YYREEE (reference sequence).

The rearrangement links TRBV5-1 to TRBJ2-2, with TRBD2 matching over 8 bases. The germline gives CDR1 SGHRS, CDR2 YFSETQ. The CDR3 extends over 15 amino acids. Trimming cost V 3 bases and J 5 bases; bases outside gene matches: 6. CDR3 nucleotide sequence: TGCGCCAGCAGCTACAGCGGGAGAGATACCGGGGAGCTGTTTTTT. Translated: CASSYSGRDTGELFF.

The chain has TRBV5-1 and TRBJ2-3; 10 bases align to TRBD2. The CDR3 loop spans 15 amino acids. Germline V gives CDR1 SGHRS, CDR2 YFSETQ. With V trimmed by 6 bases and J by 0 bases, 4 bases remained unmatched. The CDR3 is CASKLAGTSTDTQYF. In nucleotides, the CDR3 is TGCGCCAGCAAACTAGCGGGGACTAGCACAGATACGCAGTATTTT.

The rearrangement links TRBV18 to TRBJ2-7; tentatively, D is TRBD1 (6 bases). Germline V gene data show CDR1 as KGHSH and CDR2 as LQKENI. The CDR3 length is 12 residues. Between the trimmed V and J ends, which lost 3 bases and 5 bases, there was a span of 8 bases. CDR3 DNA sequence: TGTGCCAGCTCACCGGACAGTCACGAGCAGTACTTC. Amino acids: CASSPDSHEQYF.

CDR3 in DNA: TGTGCCAGCAGTTTGTCACGGGGCTACGAGCAGTACTTC. It is translated as CASSLSRGYEQYF. The V and J genes are TRBV27 and TRBJ2-7; TRBD2 is a possible D gene (5 bases). In germline, CDR1 is MNHEY, CDR2 SMNVEV (reference sequence). Trimming removed 3 bases from V and 3 bases from J, with 9 bases in between. The CDR3 sequence is 13 residues long.